The subject of this entry is one T cell receptor (beta chain). The antigen it recognizes is unknown. Base-call qualities are not available, and no considerably larger clone is one nucleotide away. The meaning of the sample's time point label: baseline before oral tofacitinib. Peripheral blood and lesional scalp punch biopsies were obtained from patients with alopecia areata. PBMCs were isolated by density centrifugation and stained for CD3, CD4 and CD8, after which CD4+ and CD8+ T cells were sorted on a FACSAria. The data were obtained in a study of CD8+ T cells in alopecia areata (dated by TCRdb to 2016 to 2019). Background for the entire study: Treated patients were enrolled in an open-label pilot trial of oral tofacitinib, 5 to 10 mg twice daily, for moderate-to-severe alopecia areata. Biopsies were taken from tofacitinib-treated patients at baseline and again at 4 and 24 weeks into treatment, and several of those patients also had a later scalp biopsy. Scalp clonality was compared among normal scalp (n=4), patchy alopecia areata scalp (n=8), and alopecia totalis/universalis scalp (n=8). RNA was extracted with the PAXgene miRNA kit for fixed scalp, the miRNeasy kit for PBMCs, and the RNeasy kit for mouse skin. TCRbeta CDR3 regions were amplified by immunoSEQ multiplex PCR using 35 Vbeta forward and 13 Jbeta reverse primers. To study T cell clonal expansion in alopecia areata, the researchers applied high-throughput TCRbeta sequencing to both the C3H/HeJ mouse model and human patients. Tofacitinib was administered for 6 to 18 months, and 6 months of follow-up off drug were then conducted to assess delayed response and recurrence. On the human side, TCRbeta sequencing was run on scalp tissue and on sorted CD4+ and CD8+ peripheral blood T cells from healthy controls and from alopecia areata patients with either patchy or totalis/universalis disease. General findings and caveats noted by the study authors: Lesional scalp, especially in alopecia totalis/universalis, showed higher clonality and more expanded CD8+ clones than normal scalp, suggesting antigenic drive. Shared TCR sequences between patients were less evident than in mice, which may be partly attributable to HLA diversity in the patient population. Scalp TCR repertoire analysis is complicated because resident alphabeta T cells in normal human skin are also sequenced, whereas mouse skin is dominated by gammadelta T cells.

Library preparation used the immunoSEQ multiplex PCR assay. RNA was extracted from all samples and reverse transcribed into cDNA as template for TCR sequencing. SuperScript III was used to make first-strand cDNA, primed with a 2:1 mix of oligo-dT and random hexamers. Amplification bias was assessed with a synthetic immune receptor repertoire, and residual bias was removed computationally. The published analysis was carried out like this. Raw reads were preprocessed for error removal, and CDR3 was defined according to IMGT conventions as running from the conserved cysteine to phenylalanine. Clonality was computed by normalizing Shannon entropy by log2 of the number of productive unique TCRs and subtracting the result from 1. Whether scalp clones were CD4 or CD8 was inferred by matching scalp TCRbeta sequences against CD4 and CD8 repertoires sorted from blood. TCRdb holds this immuneACCESS table with in-frame rearrangements only. Some clones are missing; in checked studies, unresolved V genes explain under half, and the rest has no known cause. V, J and clone size reflect that table, while D and trimming were determined from the DNA. The table for this sample lists around 250,000 clones; 65% to 70% of them were counted only once. Roughly 1.2% of the sample is in the top ten clones.

V and J lose 0 bases and 5 bases, and a span of 8 bases separates them. From cysteine to phenylalanine, the CDR3 is 13 amino acids long. Only CDR3 DNA remains: 39 bases, in frame from the first base. The germline V gene specifies SGHRS as CDR1 and YFSETQ as CDR2. The receptor was derived from a human donor with alopecia areata. The input for sequencing was CD4+ T cells sorted from blood, taken at week 0. The V and J genes are TRBV5-1 and TRBJ2-5; the D segment cannot be called with confidence. Here the CDR3 is given as CASSLGVFETQYF. The DNA is as follows: TGCGCCAGCAGCTTGGGAGTTTTCGAGACCCAGTACTTC.